Below, 22 T cell receptor beta chains from the same sample are listed, as sequenced in a study of CD8 T cells in Susac syndrome. After extraction with the RNeasy kit, about 0.5 to 1 ug of the RNA was reverse transcribed using random hexamers. Using its own MiXCR run on the immunoSEQ multiplex PCR reads, TCRdb lists one record per CDR3 protein. The sample holds roughly 190,000 distinct CDR3 sequences; approximately 95% are singletons and the top ten take 0.085% to 0.13%. Sequencing input: CD4+ T cells from PBMCs. These receptors all come from a human donor in good health.

This chain joins TRBV7-2 and TRBJ2-7; 8 nucleotides align to TRBD1. Germline CDR1 is SGHTA and CDR2 is FQGNSA. With 4 bases clipped from V and 3 bases from J, the junction kept 8 bases outside the gene matches. This CDR3 is built from 15 residues. CDR3 bases: TGTGCCAGCAGCTCACCTACAGGGGGGATCTACGAGCAGTACTTC. Translated, it gives CASSSPTGGIYEQYF.

This chain links TRBV6-1 with TRBJ2-1; D uncertain. Trimming removed 4 bases from V and 15 bases from J, with 13 bases in between. The germline V gene has CDR1 MNHNS and CDR2 SASEGT. This CDR3 comprises 11 residues. The chain's CDR3 is CASSGDNGWFF. The CDR3 coding sequence is TGTGCCAGCAGTGGCGACAACGGGTGGTTCTTC.

This chain links TRBV14 with TRBJ2-1, with D possibly being TRBD1 (6 bases). The CDR3 runs 12 residues. Between the trimmed V and J ends, which lost 4 bases and 9 bases, there was a span of 10 bases. Germline V CDR1 and CDR2: SGHDN, FVKESK. The CDR3 protein is CASSPRGAEQFF. DNA of the CDR3: TGTGCCAGCAGCCCCAGGGGAGCTGAGCAGTTCTTC.

This sequence joins TRBV29-1 and TRBJ2-1, with a weak D call TRBD2 (5 bases). This CDR3 comprises 12 residues. The germline V gene has CDR1 SQVTM and CDR2 ANQGSEA. V was clipped by 6 bases and J by 7 bases, with 13 bases between them. Here the CDR3 reads CSVRAGMNEQFF. CDR3 DNA sequence: TGCAGCGTGCGGGCCGGAATGAATGAGCAGTTCTTC.

The chain links TRBV6-5 to TRBJ2-5, with D perhaps TRBD2 (6 bases). Germline CDR1 is MNHEY and CDR2 is SVGAGI. Trimming stripped 4 bases from V and 5 bases from J, with 20 bases between. This CDR3 contains 16 residues. Here the CDR3 DNA reads TGTGCCAGCAGTTTACTCGGGCCACCCGGAGGGGAGACCCAGTACTTC. This encodes CASSLLGPPGGETQYF.

Concerning this clonotype: At one end, the junction sequence differs from germline, possibly due to a read error. The chain joins TRBV29-1 to TRBJ2-1; D is unclear. CDR1 SQVTM and CDR2 ANQGSEA come from the germline V gene. The length of the CDR3 is 11 residues. The CDR3 nucleotides are TGCAGCGTTGACCCCGGACGGCTTTGGTGCTTC. Its protein is CSVDPGRLWCF.

The rearrangement uses TRBV5-1 and TRBJ2-5; D is unclear. Germline V CDR1 and CDR2: SGHRS, YFSETQ. This CDR3 is 14 amino acids long. Trimming cost V 0 bases and J 4 bases, with 10 bases left between them. The CDR3 is CASSLGRVIETQYF. CDR3 nucleotide sequence: TGCGCCAGCAGCTTGGGACGGGTGATAGAGACCCAGTACTTC.

The rearrangement uses TRBV28 and TRBJ2-7; possible D gene TRBD1, 5 bases. Germline V gene sequence: CDR1 MDHEN, CDR2 SYDVKM. The CDR3 has 14 residues. V shed 3 bases and J shed 2 bases, with 11 bases lying between them. The CDR3 spells CASSFSDSTYEQYF. For the CDR3, the DNA is TGTGCCAGCAGTTTTTCCGACAGTACCTACGAGCAGTACTTC. Together with reference TRBV28 and TRBJ2-7, the CDR3 gives the full variable domain: DVKVTQSSRYLVKRTGEKVFLECVQDMDHENMFWYRQDPGLGLRLIYFSYDVKMKEKGDIPEGYSVSREKKERFSLILESASTNQTSMYLCASSFSDSTYEQYFGPGTRLTVT.

In DNA form, the CDR3 reads TGTGCCAGTAGTCTCGGACTAGCGGGCACGGGAGATACGCAGTATTTT. Translating it yields CASSLGLAGTGDTQYF. The gene calls are TRBV19 and TRBJ2-3; TRBD2 matches at 11 bases. V shed 5 bases, J shed 5 bases, and the junction held 9 bases outside the gene matches. Germline CDR1 is LNHDA and CDR2 is SQIVND (reference sequence). This CDR3 comprises 16 residues.

This clonotype was counted between two and nine times. The chain joins TRBV6-2 or TRBV6-3 to TRBJ1-5; no reliable D call. CDR1 is MNHEY, CDR2 SVGEGT, per germline. The length of the CDR3 is 13 residues. With 2 bases removed from V and 2 bases from J, the gap between germline ends came to 4 bases. Here the CDR3 DNA reads TGTGCCAGCAGTTACAAAGGCAATCAGCCCCAGCATTTT. This translates into CASSYKGNQPQHF.

This rearrangement joins TRBV29-1 to TRBJ2-5; the D is unclear. This CDR3 comprises 11 residues. The germline V gene encodes CDR1 SQVTM and CDR2 ANQGSEA. The V end lost 7 bases, the J end lost 2 bases, and 8 bases lay between the germline ends. This CDR3 reads CSGPEQETQYF. The CDR3 nucleotides read TGCAGCGGACCAGAACAAGAGACCCAGTACTTC. The whole variable domain, remainder taken from reference TRBV29-1 and TRBJ2-5, is SAVISQKPSRDICQRGTSLTIQCQVDSQVTMMFWYRQQPGQSLTLIATANQGSEATYESGFVIDKFPISRPNLTFSTLTVSNMSPEDSSIYLCSGPEQETQYFGPGTRLLVL.

The chain is built from TRBV30 and TRBJ1-2, with D tentatively TRBD1 (6 bases). V was clipped by 5 bases and J by 4 bases, with 11 bases between them. Germline assignment: CDR1 GTSNPN and CDR2 SVGIG (reference sequence). This CDR3 is built from 12 residues. The CDR3 sequence is CAWPRGLYGYTF. For the CDR3, the DNA is TGTGCCTGGCCGCGGGGGCTCTATGGCTACACCTTC.

This chain uses TRBV15 with TRBJ2-3; TRBD2 aligns across 8 bases. V gave up 5 bases and J gave up 4 bases; unmatched junction bases: 8. There are 15 residues in the CDR3. Germline V gives CDR1 LNHNV, CDR2 YYDKDF (reference sequence). The DNA of the CDR3 is TGTGCCACCAGCGCGCGGAGCGGGAGCTCAGATACGCAGTATTTT. This codes for CATSARSGSSDTQYF.

The chain has TRBV4-1 and TRBJ2-7; tentative D call: TRBD2 (6 bases). CDR3 size: 15 residues. From germline, CDR1 is MGHRA and CDR2 YSYEKL. V lost 1 base, J lost 3 bases, and 13 bases lay in between. The CDR3 protein is CASSQVPLASYEQYF. The CDR3 region has the DNA TGCGCCAGCAGCCAAGTTCCACTAGCTAGCTACGAGCAGTACTTC.

This chain uses TRBV9 with TRBJ2-1; D is unclear. Germline values: CDR1 SGDLS, CDR2 YYNGEE. Trimming removed 4 bases at V and 8 bases at J, with 16 bases between. The CDR3 sequence is 14 residues long. The chain's CDR3 is CASSPRPQYDEQFF. The CDR3, as DNA: TGTGCCAGCAGCCCCCGCCCCCAATACGATGAGCAGTTCTTC.

The V and J genes are TRBV20-1 and TRBJ1-1, with 7 bases fitting TRBD1. CDR1 is DFQATT and CDR2 is SNEGSKA in the germline V gene (reference sequence). The CDR3 contains 13 residues. V dropped 4 bases and J dropped 4; count of bases not matched to a gene: 6. This CDR3 is CSAKDRPLTEAFF. The CDR3 bases are TGCAGTGCTAAGGACAGGCCACTCACTGAAGCTTTCTTT.

The rearrangement uses TRBV3-1 and TRBJ2-7, with D maybe TRBD1 (6 bases). CDR1 LGHDT and CDR2 YNNKEL come from the germline V gene (reference sequence). This CDR3 has 14 amino acids. With 4 bases removed from V and 2 bases from J, the gap between germline ends came to 12 bases. The CDR3 bases are TGTGCCAGCAGCCTCCGGACAGAGACCTACGAGCAGTACTTC. It encodes CASSLRTETYEQYF.

The chain joins TRBV5-4 to TRBJ2-7, with D tentatively TRBD2 (6 bases). The V gene lost 0 bases and the J gene lost 0 bases, with 19 bases spanning the gap. This CDR3 spans 18 amino acids. Germline V gene sequence: CDR1 SGHNT, CDR2 YYREEE (reference sequence). The CDR3 DNA is TGTGCCAGCAGCTTGGAATTGGGGGGTAGCGGAAGCTCCTACGAGCAGTACTTC. Translation gives CASSLELGGSGSSYEQYF. The full variable domain, with the rest looked up from reference TRBV5-4 and TRBJ2-7, is ETGVTQSPTHLIKTRGQQVTLRCSSQSGHNTVSWYQQALGQGPQFIFQYYREEENGRGNFPPRFSGLQFPNYSSELNVNALELDDSALYLCASSLELGGSGSSYEQYFGPGTRLTVT.

The chain employs TRBV15 and TRBJ2-3; D is unresolved. The V end was cut by 2 bases, the J end by 5 bases, with 8 bases between. The CDR3 runs 13 residues. Germline values: CDR1 LNHNV, CDR2 YYDKDF (reference sequence). The CDR3 spells CATSRSALDTQYF. The CDR3 DNA sequence: TGTGCCACCAGCAGATCGGCGCTAGATACGCAGTATTTT.

The J gene is TRBJ2-2, the V gene TRBV30; 8 nucleotides line up with TRBD2. V gave up 8 bases and J gave up 3 bases; unmatched junction bases: 8. Germline lookup yields CDR1 GTSNPN and CDR2 SVGIG (reference sequence). The CDR3 is made up of 14 amino acids. CDR3 protein: CAGGDGRDTGELFF. The CDR3 coding sequence is TGTGCCGGGGGCGACGGGAGGGACACCGGGGAGCTGTTTTTT.

The gene calls are TRBV29-1 and TRBJ2-2; maybe TRBD1 (6 bases). The germline CDR1 and CDR2 sequences are SQVTM and ANQGSEA. This CDR3 is built from 13 residues. V lost 7 bases, J lost 5 bases, and 14 bases lay in between. The CDR3 loop is CSALSQGTGELFF. DNA for the CDR3: TGCAGCGCCCTTTCCCAGGGGACCGGGGAGCTGTTTTTT.

The chain combines TRBV30 with TRBJ2-1; D is perhaps TRBD1 (5 bases). Trimming took 6 bases from V and 4 from J, leaving 13 bases between them. Germline loops: CDR1 GTSNPN, CDR2 SVGIG (reference sequence). This CDR3 comprises 13 residues. The CDR3 DNA follows: TGTGCCTGCTCCTTCAAGGGGTACAATGAGCAGTTCTTC. Translated, it gives CACSFKGYNEQFF.